Sequencing of this T cell receptor (beta chain) was carried out in a study of T cell repertoires in cytomegalovirus infection (dated by TCRdb to 2018 to 2020). Regarding the research as a whole: The HLA type of each donor mattered for the analysis, because public TCR beta signatures pointed to carriage of CMV infection along with the matching HLA type. Overall results and qualifications from the work: In both this cohort and an independent roughly 400-donor cohort, the cumulative frequency of public TCR beta family members distinguished carriers of CMV infection plus the relevant HLA type. In the ex vivo response, HLA-C-restricted CMV-specific TCR beta clonotypes were dominant, and in two of eight donors the single most frequent clonotype came from this HLA-C-restricted group.

As concerns this clonotype: Its antigen has not been determined. No base quality values were provided; no much bigger clone lies one nucleotide off.

Trimming takes 6 bases off V and 0 bases off J; junction bases not matched to a gene: 4. Taken from the germline V gene (reference sequence), the CDR1 and CDR2 loops are LNHDA and SQIVND. Its CDR3 holds 15 amino acids, cysteine through phenylalanine. Only the CDR3 DNA stays, 45 bases, in frame from base 1. TCRdb names Illumina HiSeq 1500 as the instrument used. TCRdb itself trimmed the public reads at Q25 with fastp, ran MiXCR and retained productive beta chains. Each entry is one CDR3 protein sequence, shown with its most common DNA and genes. The sample table lists some 150,000 distinct CDR3 sequences, 23% of them with a count of one. Together, the top ten hold about 10% of the sample.

What was sequenced was PBMCs. The receptor chain draws on TRBV19 and TRBJ2-1; 8 of the junction bases match TRBD2. This TCR came from a human donor in good health (CMV status not recorded). Some clones in this sample may be carry-over from other donors' samples. The bases read TGTGCCAGTAGAAGCGGGGGTACCTCCTACAATGAGCAGTTCTTC. Translated, this gives CASRSGGTSYNEQFF.